Sequencing of this T cell receptor (beta chain) was carried out in a study of blood T cell repertoires in COVID-19. Germline trimming cut 6 bases from V and 0 bases from J; bases unmatched to any gene: 5. The CDR3 spans 16 residues. The germline V gene encodes CDR1 LNHDA and CDR2 SQIVND (reference sequence). Study processing details: Estimation of nucleated cell counts was performed using reference gene primer amplification. The data were produced by immunoSEQ multiplex PCR, yet TCRdb's version contains in-frame clones alone and is incomplete. V and J calls and clone size are as listed in that table; D and trimming were resolved from the DNA. The repertoire holds about 260,000 clones, with around four fifths as singletons. A single count supports this clone.

J is TRBJ2-7 and V is TRBV19; 13 nucleotides line up with TRBD2. This TCR was sampled from a man between 60 and 70 years old who had recovered from COVID-19. The source material was peripheral blood. CDR3 sequence reads: CASRQTSGGNSYEQYF. The CDR3 nucleotides read TGTGCCAGTAGGCAGACTAGCGGGGGGAACTCCTACGAGCAGTACTTC.